The 14 T cell receptor beta chains below come from one sample, sequenced in a study of read filtering for tumor transcriptome and immune sequencing. Molecular barcoded adaptors covering alpha/delta and beta/gamma chains were used on 400 ng RNA. TCRdb itself ran the reads through MiXCR, one entry per CDR3 protein. The sample has more than 35,000 distinct CDR3 sequences, 12% seen once; the top ten hold approximately 34%. Sequenced sample: a population of CD138-negative cells sorted from bone marrow. Receptor source: a donor at least 40 years old with multiple myeloma.

This clonotype was seen at least ten times. The chain employs TRBV20-1 and TRBJ1-1, with D tentatively TRBD1 (5 bases). Germline V CDR1 and CDR2: DFQATT, SNEGSKA (reference sequence). The V end was cut by 3 bases, the J end by 1 base, with 9 bases between. There are 13 residues in the CDR3. The CDR3 spells CSARGRKNTEAFF. CDR3 nucleotides: TGCAGTGCTAGGGGACGGAAGAACACTGAAGCTTTCTTT.

This clonotype was recorded at least ten times. The chain joins TRBV20-1 to TRBJ2-1; TRBD2 agrees at 13 bases. Germline CDR1 is DFQATT and CDR2 is SNEGSKA (reference sequence). The CDR3 sequence is 16 residues long. J was trimmed by 5 bases and V by 3 bases; bases with no gene match: 7. The CDR3 loop is CSASSRTSGGNNEQFF. CDR3 DNA sequence: TGCAGTGCTAGCTCGCGGACTAGCGGGGGTAACAATGAGCAGTTCTTC.

This clonotype was found many times. The chain combines TRBV10-1 with TRBJ2-3; 7 bases are a match to TRBD1. Germline lookup yields CDR1 WNHNN and CDR2 SYGVQD (reference sequence). This CDR3 comprises 15 residues. Trimming removed 2 bases from V and 1 base from J; junction bases left unmatched: 3. Here the CDR3 DNA reads TGCGCCAGCAGTGAGACTACAGGGGGCACAGATACGCAGTATTTT. Encoded protein: CASSETTGGTDTQYF.

This clonotype has at least ten counts. CDR3 region: CASSSRPGQSLKELFF. The CDR3 DNA follows: TGTGCCAGCAGCTCCAGGCCGGGACAAAGCCTGAAGGAACTGTTTTTT. V and J are TRBV28 and TRBJ1-4, with D possibly TRBD1 on 6 matching bases. This CDR3 region has 16 residues. CDR1 is MDHEN, CDR2 SYDVKM, per germline. Trimming cost V 6 bases and J 12 bases, with 26 bases left between them.

This clonotype was recorded many times. The chain has TRBV10-2 and TRBJ2-7; the D gene is possibly TRBD1 (6 bases). V was trimmed by 7 bases and J by 0 bases, leaving 13 bases between them. The germline V gene has CDR1 WSHSY and CDR2 SAAADI. The CDR3 loop spans 14 amino acids. CDR3 coding DNA: TGCGCCAGCAACCCGGACAGAATCTCCTACGAGCAGTACTTC. Protein sequence: CASNPDRISYEQYF.

This clonotype was recorded at least ten times. The genes are TRBV5-1 and TRBJ2-7, with TRBD1 identical over 8 bases. Germline CDR1 reads SGHRS; CDR2 reads YFSETQ. The ends lost 0 bases at V and 4 bases at J; junction bases unmatched: 6. The length of the CDR3 is 15 residues. CDR3: CASSLGIDRGYEQYF. CDR3 DNA sequence: TGCGCCAGCAGCTTGGGGATCGACAGGGGTTACGAGCAGTACTTC.

This clonotype was found many times. The chain carries TRBV6-5 and TRBJ2-7; 8 nucleotides align to TRBD1. This CDR3 has 14 residues. Germline lookup yields CDR1 MNHEY and CDR2 SVGAGI. V was pared by 5 bases and J by 1 base, with 4 bases of the junction left unmatched. CDR3 residues: CASSITGGSYEQYF. The DNA for the CDR3 is TGTGCCAGCAGTATTACAGGGGGGTCCTACGAGCAGTACTTC.

This clonotype was counted many times. The genes are TRBV7-2 and TRBJ2-1; D uncertain. The ends were cut back, 4 bases at V and 0 bases at J, with 16 bases in the middle. Germline values: CDR1 SGHTA, CDR2 FQGNSA. The CDR3 contains 17 residues. The chain's CDR3 is CASSSRPNTVSYNEQFF. In nucleotides, the CDR3 is TGTGCCAGCAGCTCCCGACCTAACACAGTCTCCTACAATGAGCAGTTCTTC.

This clonotype was seen repeatedly, ten times or more. The chain joins TRBV6-5 to TRBJ2-7; a possible D gene is TRBD2 (5 bases). This CDR3 has 13 amino acids. In germline, CDR1 is MNHEY, CDR2 SVGAGI. V lost 3 bases and J 7 bases, leaving 13 bases between the germline ends. The CDR3 bases are TGTGCCAGCAGTTATACACAGACTATGGAGCAGTACTTC. Translated, it gives CASSYTQTMEQYF.

In this sample, this clonotype turned up many times. The genes are TRBV27 and TRBJ1-4, with D unresolved. Trimming took 2 bases from V and 0 from J, leaving 7 bases between them. This CDR3 comprises 15 residues. CDR1 and CDR2 from the germline V gene are MNHEY and SMNVEV (reference sequence). CDR3 sequence (DNA): TGTGCCAGCAGTTTAGGGATAGCAACTAATGAAAAACTGTTTTTT. Protein: CASSLGIATNEKLFF.

This clonotype was detected only a few times. The CDR3 end shows no conserved phenylalanine or tryptophan, and so a read error is likely. The CDR3 region is CASSSRERGSDTQYL. As DNA, the CDR3 is TGTGCCAGCAGCTCTCGGGAGCGGGGTTCAGATACGCAGTATCTT. The rearrangement uses TRBV3-1 and TRBJ2-3, with TRBD2 matching over 7 bases. The V segment lost 5 bases and the J segment 4 bases; nucleotides outside the gene matches: 9. The length of the CDR3 is 15 residues. In germline, CDR1 is LGHDT, CDR2 YNNKEL (reference sequence).

This clonotype was seen repeatedly, ten times or more. This chain uses TRBV7-3 with TRBJ1-1; TRBD1 is a possible D gene (5 bases). This CDR3 region has 13 residues. Trimming took 1 base from V and 5 from J, leaving 8 bases between them. Germline V CDR1 and CDR2: SGHTA, FQGTGA. CDR3 bases: TGTGCCAGCAGCTTAAAGGGGTTTACTGAAGCTTTCTTT. Protein product: CASSLKGFTEAFF.

Notes on this clonotype: A much bigger clone sits one base away, suggesting this may be a read error. V gene TRBV29-1 combines with J gene TRBJ2-5; D is possibly TRBD1 (5 bases). The CDR3 consists of 17 residues. Germline V lookup: CDR1 SQVTM, CDR2 ANQGSEA. V was pared by 3 bases and J by 1 base, with 21 bases between. As DNA, the CDR3 is TGCAGCGTTGAGGTTCGACAGACCGACCGGGCCCAAGAGACCCAGTACTTC. Residues: CSVEVRQTDRAQETQYF.

Details on this clonotype: Only one base separates this from a far larger clonotype, so it likely reflects a read error. The gene calls are TRBV7-9 and TRBJ2-1; the match to TRBD2 covers 8 bases. Germline V gene sequence: CDR1 SEHNR, CDR2 FQNEAQ (reference sequence). After removal of 2 bases from V and 4 bases from J, the junction contained 4 bases not matched to a gene. This CDR3 comprises 15 residues. DNA of the CDR3: TGTGCCAGCAGCTTAACTAGCGGACGATACAATGAGCAGTTCTTC. Its protein is CASSLTSGRYNEQFF.